This T cell receptor (beta chain) came from a study of T-cell memory formation after mild COVID-19. Each CDR3 protein gets one entry after TCRdb re-called the 5' RACE reads with MiXCR. The top ten hold under 30% of the sample, which has about 140,000 distinct CDR3 sequences, 11% to 15% seen once. This receptor was identified in an adult woman who had mild COVID-19 (a few samples of this study predate the infection). Cell type and time point are not known. The sample consisted of PBMCs or a T cell subset sorted from them (not recorded which).

The CDR3 region has the DNA TGTGCCAGCAGCTTAGAGATAACCGGGAGTTACGAGCAGTACTTC. Translated, it gives CASSLEITGSYEQYF. The chain links TRBV7-2 to TRBJ2-7; the D gene is possibly TRBD2 (6 bases). The CDR3 covers 15 residues. Trimming shortened V by 1 base and J by 4 bases, and 14 bases separated the two germline ends. The germline gives CDR1 SGHTA, CDR2 FQGNSA.